The next 5 T cell receptor beta chains were all read from a single sample in a study of blood T cell repertoires in COVID-19 (dated by TCRdb to about 2020). Receptor libraries were prepared by the immunoSEQ multiplex PCR assay. As stored in TCRdb, this immuneACCESS dataset retains in-frame rearrangements with V and J assigned. A fraction of the clones does not appear; measured against another copy, unresolved V genes explain less than half of the discrepancy, and the remainder lacks a known reason. This sample gives under 500,000 clones in total; nearly 90% of them show up just once. Around 1.8% of the sample is taken by the ten largest. The sequencing input was PBMCs or T cells enriched from blood (not recorded which). These receptors all stem from a woman under 30 with acute COVID-19.

The chain carries TRBV11-3 and TRBJ2-2; D may be TRBD2 (5 bases). The V and J ends lost 5 bases and 1 base respectively, with 14 bases between them. Germline CDR1 is SGHNT and CDR2 is YENEEA. The CDR3 has 16 amino acids. CDR3 nucleotides: TGTGCCAGCAGCGACCCACGGGGAAGGAACACCGGGGAGCTGTTTTTT. Its protein is CASSDPRGRNTGELFF.

This clone was counted a single time. The rearrangement uses TRBV14 and TRBJ1-2, with TRBD1 as a possible D gene (6 bases). The V gene lost 5 bases and the J gene lost 2 bases, with 9 bases spanning the gap. This CDR3 has 13 residues. Germline V gives CDR1 SGHDN, CDR2 FVKESK. The CDR3 sequence is CASSRDINYGYTF. DNA for the CDR3: TGTGCCAGCAGCAGGGACATAAACTATGGCTACACCTTC.

The gene calls are TRBV16 and TRBJ1-5; D call uncertain. The CDR3 extends over 13 amino acids. Trimming removed 4 bases from V and 0 bases from J, with 4 bases in between. Germline V gene lookup returns CDR1 KGHSY and CDR2 FQNENV. CDR3 DNA: TGTGCCAGCAGCCTAAATAGCAATCAGCCCCAGCATTTT. It yields the protein CASSLNSNQPQHF.

The V and J genes are TRBV5-1 and TRBJ1-1, with no clear D. Trimming shortened V by 1 base and J by 7 bases, and 17 bases separated the two germline ends. This CDR3 has 15 residues. Germline loops: CDR1 SGHRS, CDR2 YFSETQ. The CDR3, as DNA: TGCGCCAGCAGCTTGTTAGGCACCGCTGGAGATGAAGCTTTCTTT. Translated: CASSLLGTAGDEAFF.

The chain is built from TRBV27 and TRBJ1-2, with 11 bases lining up with TRBD1. CDR1 is MNHEY and CDR2 is SMNVEV in the germline V gene (reference sequence). The trim removed 2 bases at V and 4 bases at J, leaving 3 bases unmatched. There are 15 residues in the CDR3. The DNA of the CDR3 is TGTGCCAGCAGTTTAAGGACAGGGGGCATCTATGGCTACACCTTC. Translating it yields CASSLRTGGIYGYTF.